This passage covers 8 T cell receptor beta chains from one sample sequenced in a study of T-cell memory formation after mild COVID-19. Via MiXCR, TCRdb re-called the 5' RACE reads, giving one row per CDR3 protein. Of about 140,000 distinct CDR3 sequences listed, 13% to 15% are singletons. The specimen was PBMCs or a T cell subset sorted from them (not recorded which). These receptors all come from an adult woman who had mild COVID-19 (a few samples of this study predate the infection). Cell type and time point are not known.

The chain combines TRBV7-6 with TRBJ2-2; 12 bases are shared with TRBD2. The CDR3 extends over 16 amino acids. V shed 1 base and J 5 bases; nucleotides not matched to a gene: 2. The V gene's germline CDR1 is SGHVS and CDR2 FNYEAQ. CDR3 in DNA: TGTGCCAGCAGCTTAGTCACTAGCGGGAGGACCGGGGAGCTGTTTTTT. Amino acid sequence: CASSLVTSGRTGELFF. Combining the CDR3 with reference TRBV7-6 and TRBJ2-2 gives the whole variable domain GAGVSQSPRYKVTKRGQDVALRCDPISGHVSLYWYRQALGQGPEFLTYFNYEAQQDKSGLPNDRFSAERPEGSISTLTIQRTEQRDSAMYRCASSLVTSGRTGELFFGEGSRLTVL.

This sequence joins TRBV4-1 and TRBJ2-2; the D is unclear. V was cut by 0 bases and J by 8 bases, with 13 bases left in between. The CDR3 is made up of 15 amino acids. Germline-derived CDR1 and CDR2 are MGHRA and YSYEKL. Here the CDR3 DNA reads TGCGCCAGCAGCCAAGATCTCGAACCCTGGGGGGAGCTGTTTTTT. It codes for CASSQDLEPWGELFF.

As for this clonotype: A read error may be the cause here, since a much bigger clone is one base away. This chain connects TRBV7-2 to TRBJ2-3, with TRBD1 matching 7 bases. This CDR3 spans 17 amino acids. V was pared by 10 bases and J by 0 bases, with 16 bases of the junction left unmatched. Germline values: CDR1 SGHTA, CDR2 FQGNSA. CDR3 DNA: TGTGCCATACCGTACAGGGGAGAATTCGGGAGCACAGATACGCAGTATTTT. Translation gives CAIPYRGEFGSTDTQYF. Combining the CDR3 with reference TRBV7-2 and TRBJ2-3 gives the whole variable domain GAGVSQSPSNKVTEKGKDVELRCDPISGHTALYWYRQSLGQGLEFLIYFQGNSAPDKSGLPSDRFSAERTGGSVSTLTIQRTQQEDSAVYLCAIPYRGEFGSTDTQYFGPGTRLTVL.

This clonotype turned up a few times. The chain carries TRBV5-1 and TRBJ1-6; tentative D call: TRBD1 (6 bases). The CDR3 spans 15 residues. Germline lookup yields CDR1 SGHRS and CDR2 YFSETQ. V dropped 4 bases and J dropped 8 bases, with 16 bases sitting between them. The CDR3 here is CASSLGYGGDSPLHF. The DNA for the CDR3 is TGCGCCAGCAGCCTCGGGTACGGGGGCGATTCACCCCTCCACTTT. Filled out from reference TRBV5-1 and TRBJ1-6, the complete variable domain reads KAGVTQTPRYLIKTRGQQVTLSCSPISGHRSVSWYQQTPGQGLQFLFEYFSETQRNKGNFPGRFSGRQFSNSRSEMNVSTLELGDSALYLCASSLGYGGDSPLHFGNGTRLTVT.

The rearrangement joins TRBV12-3 or TRBV12-4 to TRBJ1-2; D is uncertain. V was shortened by 5 bases and J by 4 bases, with 20 bases between the two germline ends. The CDR3 is made up of 16 amino acids. The CDR3 sequence: CASSVYADTYLYGYTF. The CDR3 bases are TGTGCCAGCAGTGTTTATGCCGACACCTACCTCTATGGCTACACCTTC.

This clonotype has more than one count but fewer than ten. The chain uses TRBV5-5 and TRBJ2-5; D gene unclear. The CDR3 is 13 residues long. V lost 1 base to trimming and J lost 3 bases, with 7 bases between them. The germline CDR1 and CDR2 sequences are SGHKS and YYEKEE (reference sequence). The CDR3 protein is CASSLFWEETQYF. The CDR3 coding sequence is TGTGCCAGCAGCTTGTTCTGGGAAGAGACCCAGTACTTC.

In this sample, this clonotype turned up many times. The rearrangement links TRBV9 to TRBJ2-1, with a weak D call TRBD1 (5 bases). Trimming removed 0 bases from V and 4 bases from J, with 5 bases in between. The length of the CDR3 is 13 residues. Germline values: CDR1 SGDLS, CDR2 YYNGEE. CDR3 DNA: TGTGCCAGCAGCGTAGGACAGTACAATGAGCAGTTCTTC. It yields the protein CASSVGQYNEQFF.

This rearrangement joins TRBV7-8 to TRBJ1-2; TRBD1 is a possible D gene (6 bases). V was clipped by 2 bases and J by 8 bases, with 15 bases between them. The germline CDR1 and CDR2 sequences are SGHVS and FQNEAQ. This CDR3 is 14 amino acids long. CDR3 sequence: CASSLWWGAVGYTF. CDR3 DNA sequence: TGTGCCAGCAGCTTATGGTGGGGGGCGGTAGGCTACACCTTC.